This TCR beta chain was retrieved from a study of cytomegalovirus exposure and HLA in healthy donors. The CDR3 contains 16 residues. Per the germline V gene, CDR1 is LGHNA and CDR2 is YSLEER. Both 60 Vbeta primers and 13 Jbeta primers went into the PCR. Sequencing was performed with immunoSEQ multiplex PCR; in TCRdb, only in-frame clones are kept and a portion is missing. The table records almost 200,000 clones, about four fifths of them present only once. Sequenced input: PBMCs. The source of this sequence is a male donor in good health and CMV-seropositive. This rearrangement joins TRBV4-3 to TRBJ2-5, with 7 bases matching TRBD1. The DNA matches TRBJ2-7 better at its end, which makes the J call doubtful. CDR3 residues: CASSQGPPTGNHEQYF. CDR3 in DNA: TGCGCCAGCAGCCAAGGGCCCCCGACAGGGAACCACGAGCAGTACTTC.